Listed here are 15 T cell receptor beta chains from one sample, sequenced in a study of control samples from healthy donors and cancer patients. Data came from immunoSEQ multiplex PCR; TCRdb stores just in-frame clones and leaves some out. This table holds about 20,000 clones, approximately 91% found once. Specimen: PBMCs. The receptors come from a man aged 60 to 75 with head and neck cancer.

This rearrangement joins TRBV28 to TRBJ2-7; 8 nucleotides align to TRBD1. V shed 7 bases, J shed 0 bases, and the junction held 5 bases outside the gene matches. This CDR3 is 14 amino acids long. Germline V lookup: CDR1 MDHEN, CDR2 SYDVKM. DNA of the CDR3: TGTGCCAGCATCCGACAGGGGAGCTCCTACGAGCAGTACTTC. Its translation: CASIRQGSSYEQYF.

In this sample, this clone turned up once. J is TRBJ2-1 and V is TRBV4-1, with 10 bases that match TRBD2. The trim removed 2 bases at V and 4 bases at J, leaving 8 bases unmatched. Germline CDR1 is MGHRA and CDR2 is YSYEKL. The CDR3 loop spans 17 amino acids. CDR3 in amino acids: CASSQRGETSGYNEQFF. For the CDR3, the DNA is TGCGCCAGCAGCCAAAGGGGGGAGACTAGCGGGTACAATGAGCAGTTCTTC.

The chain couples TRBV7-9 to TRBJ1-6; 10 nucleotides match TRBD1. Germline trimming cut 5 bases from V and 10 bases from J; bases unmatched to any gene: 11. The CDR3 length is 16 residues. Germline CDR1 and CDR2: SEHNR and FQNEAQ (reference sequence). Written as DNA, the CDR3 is TGTGCCAGCAGCCCGCCGGGGACAGGGGAAGGGTCACCCCTCCACTTT. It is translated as CASSPPGTGEGSPLHF. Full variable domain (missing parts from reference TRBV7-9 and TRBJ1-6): DTGVSQNPRHKITKRGQNVTFRCDPISEHNRLYWYRQTLGQGPEFLTYFQNEAQLEKSRLLSDRFSAERPKGSFSTLEIQRTEQGDSAMYLCASSPPGTGEGSPLHFGNGTRLTVT.

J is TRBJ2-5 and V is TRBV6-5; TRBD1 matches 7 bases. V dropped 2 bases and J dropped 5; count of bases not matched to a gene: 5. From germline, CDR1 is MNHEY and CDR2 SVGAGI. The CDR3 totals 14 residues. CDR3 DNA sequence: TGTGCCAGCAGTTACGGGGACAGTTCTGAGACCCAGTACTTC. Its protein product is CASSYGDSSETQYF.

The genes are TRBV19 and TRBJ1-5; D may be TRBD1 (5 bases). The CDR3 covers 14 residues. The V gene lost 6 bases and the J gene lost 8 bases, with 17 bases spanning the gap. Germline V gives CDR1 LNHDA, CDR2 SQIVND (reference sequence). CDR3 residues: CASSQKAGHEPQHF. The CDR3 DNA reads TGTGCCAGTAGCCAGAAGGCAGGGCATGAGCCCCAGCATTTT.

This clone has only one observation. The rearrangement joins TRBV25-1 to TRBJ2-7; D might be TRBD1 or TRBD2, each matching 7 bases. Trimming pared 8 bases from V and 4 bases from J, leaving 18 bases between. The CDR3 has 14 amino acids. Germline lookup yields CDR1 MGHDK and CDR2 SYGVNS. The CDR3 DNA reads TGTGCCAGCGACCGGGGAGGGGGCTATTACGAGCAGTACTTC. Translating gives CASDRGGGYYEQYF.

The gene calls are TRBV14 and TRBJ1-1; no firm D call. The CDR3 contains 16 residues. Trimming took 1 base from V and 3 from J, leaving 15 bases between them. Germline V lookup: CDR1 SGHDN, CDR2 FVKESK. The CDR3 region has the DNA TGTGCCAGCAGCCAAGGGCTTTCCGGAGCCTACACTGAAGCTTTCTTT. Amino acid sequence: CASSQGLSGAYTEAFF.

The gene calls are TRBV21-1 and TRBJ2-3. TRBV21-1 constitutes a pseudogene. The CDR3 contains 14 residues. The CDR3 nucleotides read TGTGCCCCCGCCGGGGCCCATTACACAGATACGCAGTATTTT. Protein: CAPAGAHYTDTQYF.

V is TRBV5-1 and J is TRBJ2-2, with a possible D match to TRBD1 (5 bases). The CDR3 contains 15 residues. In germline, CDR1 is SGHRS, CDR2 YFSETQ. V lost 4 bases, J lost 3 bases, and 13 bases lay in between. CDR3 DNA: TGCGCCAGCAGCCTTGACAGACCTGACACCGGGGAGCTGTTTTTT. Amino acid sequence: CASSLDRPDTGELFF.

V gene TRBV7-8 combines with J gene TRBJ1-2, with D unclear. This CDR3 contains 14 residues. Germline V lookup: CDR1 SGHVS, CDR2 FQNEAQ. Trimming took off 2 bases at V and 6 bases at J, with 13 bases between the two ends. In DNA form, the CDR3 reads TGTGCCAGCAGCTTAAGGAGAGATATCGATGGCTACACCTTC. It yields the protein CASSLRRDIDGYTF.

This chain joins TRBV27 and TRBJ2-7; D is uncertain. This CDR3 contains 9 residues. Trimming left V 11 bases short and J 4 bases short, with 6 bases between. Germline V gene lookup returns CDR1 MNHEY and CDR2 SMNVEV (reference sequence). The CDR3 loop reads CAVGYEQYF. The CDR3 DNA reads TGTGCCGTGGGGTACGAGCAGTACTTC.

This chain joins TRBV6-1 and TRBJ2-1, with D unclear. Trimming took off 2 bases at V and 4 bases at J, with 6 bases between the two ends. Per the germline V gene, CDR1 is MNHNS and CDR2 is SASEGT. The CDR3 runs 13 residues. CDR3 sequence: CASSELIYNEQFF. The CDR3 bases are TGTGCCAGCAGTGAACTGATTTACAATGAGCAGTTCTTC.

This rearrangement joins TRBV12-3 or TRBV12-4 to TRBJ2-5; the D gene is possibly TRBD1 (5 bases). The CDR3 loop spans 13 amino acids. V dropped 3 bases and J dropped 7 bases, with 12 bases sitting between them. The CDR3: CASSFRQQGTQYF. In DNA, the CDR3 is TGTGCCAGCAGTTTTCGCCAGCAGGGGACCCAGTACTTC.

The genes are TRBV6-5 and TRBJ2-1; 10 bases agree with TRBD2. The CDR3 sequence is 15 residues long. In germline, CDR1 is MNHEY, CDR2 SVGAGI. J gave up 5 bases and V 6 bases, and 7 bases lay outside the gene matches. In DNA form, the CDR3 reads TGTGCCAGCAGACAGGCTAGCGGGAGCCACAATGAGCAGTTCTTC. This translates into CASRQASGSHNEQFF.

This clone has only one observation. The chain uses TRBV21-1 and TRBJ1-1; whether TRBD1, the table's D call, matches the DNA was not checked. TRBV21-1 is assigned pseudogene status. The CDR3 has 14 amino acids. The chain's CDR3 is CASTAQGATTEAFF. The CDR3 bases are TGTGCCAGCACCGCCCAAGGGGCAACCACTGAAGCTTTCTTT.